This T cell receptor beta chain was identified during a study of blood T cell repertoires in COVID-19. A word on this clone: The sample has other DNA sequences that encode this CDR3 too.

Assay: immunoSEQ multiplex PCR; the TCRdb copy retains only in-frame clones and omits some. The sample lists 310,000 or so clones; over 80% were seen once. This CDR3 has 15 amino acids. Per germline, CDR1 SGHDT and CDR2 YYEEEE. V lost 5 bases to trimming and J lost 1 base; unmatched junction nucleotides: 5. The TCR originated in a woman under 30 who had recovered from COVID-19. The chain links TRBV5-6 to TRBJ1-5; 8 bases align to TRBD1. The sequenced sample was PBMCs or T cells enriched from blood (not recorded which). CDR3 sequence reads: CASSLTGVSNQPQHF. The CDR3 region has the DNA TGTGCCAGCAGTTTGACAGGGGTCAGCAATCAGCCCCAGCATTTT.